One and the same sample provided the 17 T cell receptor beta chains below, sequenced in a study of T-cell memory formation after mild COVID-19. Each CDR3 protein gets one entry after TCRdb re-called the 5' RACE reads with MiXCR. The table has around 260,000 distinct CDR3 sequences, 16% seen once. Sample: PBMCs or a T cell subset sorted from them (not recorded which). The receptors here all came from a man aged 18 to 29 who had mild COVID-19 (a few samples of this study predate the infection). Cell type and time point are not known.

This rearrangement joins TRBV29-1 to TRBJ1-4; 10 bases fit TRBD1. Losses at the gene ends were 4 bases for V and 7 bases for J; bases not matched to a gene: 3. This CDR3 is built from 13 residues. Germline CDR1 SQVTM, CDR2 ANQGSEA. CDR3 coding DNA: TGCAGCGTTGCGTGGGACAGGGGTGAAAAACTGTTTTTT. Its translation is CSVAWDRGEKLFF. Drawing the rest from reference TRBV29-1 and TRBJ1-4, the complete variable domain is SAVISQKPSRDICQRGTSLTIQCQVDSQVTMMFWYRQQPGQSLTLIATANQGSEATYESGFVIDKFPISRPNLTFSTLTVSNMSPEDSSIYLCSVAWDRGEKLFFGSGTQLSVL.

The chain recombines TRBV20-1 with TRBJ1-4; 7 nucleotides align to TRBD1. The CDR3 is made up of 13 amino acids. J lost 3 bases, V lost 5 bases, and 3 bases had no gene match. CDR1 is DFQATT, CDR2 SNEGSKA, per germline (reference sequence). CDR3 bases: TGCAGTGCTCAAGGACAGGCTAATGAAAAACTGTTTTTT. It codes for CSAQGQANEKLFF.

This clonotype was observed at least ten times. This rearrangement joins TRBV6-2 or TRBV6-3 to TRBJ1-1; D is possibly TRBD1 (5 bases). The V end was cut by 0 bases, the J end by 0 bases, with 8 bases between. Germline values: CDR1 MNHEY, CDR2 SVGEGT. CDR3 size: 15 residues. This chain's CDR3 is CASSYSKGLNTEAFF. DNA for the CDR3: TGTGCCAGCAGTTACTCGAAGGGGCTGAACACTGAAGCTTTCTTT.

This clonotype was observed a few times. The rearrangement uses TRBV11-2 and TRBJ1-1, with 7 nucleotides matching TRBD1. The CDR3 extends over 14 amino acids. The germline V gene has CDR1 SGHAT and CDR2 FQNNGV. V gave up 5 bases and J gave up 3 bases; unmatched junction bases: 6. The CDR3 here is CASSAGGVYTEAFF. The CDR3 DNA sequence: TGTGCCAGCAGCGCAGGGGGTGTGTACACTGAAGCTTTCTTT.

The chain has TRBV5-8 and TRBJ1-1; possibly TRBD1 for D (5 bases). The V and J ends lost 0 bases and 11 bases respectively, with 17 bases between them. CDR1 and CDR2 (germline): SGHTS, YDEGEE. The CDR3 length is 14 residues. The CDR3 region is CASSLGTPPLKAFF. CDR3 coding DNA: TGTGCCAGCAGCTTGGGGACACCTCCCCTGAAGGCTTTCTTT.

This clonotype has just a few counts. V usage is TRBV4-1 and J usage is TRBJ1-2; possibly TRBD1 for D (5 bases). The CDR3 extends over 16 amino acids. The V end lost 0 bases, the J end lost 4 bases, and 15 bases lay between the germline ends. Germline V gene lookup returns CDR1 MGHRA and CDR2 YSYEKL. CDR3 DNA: TGCGCCAGCAGCCAAGACCTCAACAGGAGACCCTATGGCTACACCTTC. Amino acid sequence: CASSQDLNRRPYGYTF.

The chain's CDR3 is CASSRRRLLTDTQYF. CDR3 coding DNA: TGTGCCAGCAGCCGGCGCCGACTCCTTACAGATACGCAGTATTTT. This sequence joins TRBV7-2 and TRBJ2-3; D is uncertain. V lost 5 bases, J lost 3 bases, and 15 bases lay in between. The CDR3 runs to 15 residues. Per germline, CDR1 SGHTA and CDR2 FQGNSA.

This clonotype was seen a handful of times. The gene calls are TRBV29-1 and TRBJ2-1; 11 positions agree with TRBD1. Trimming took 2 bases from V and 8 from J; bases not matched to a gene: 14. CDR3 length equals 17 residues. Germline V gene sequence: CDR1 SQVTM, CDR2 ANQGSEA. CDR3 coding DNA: TGCAGCGTTGAACTCCCTATGGACAGGGGGCCTGGTTATGAGCAGTTCTTC. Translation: CSVELPMDRGPGYEQFF.

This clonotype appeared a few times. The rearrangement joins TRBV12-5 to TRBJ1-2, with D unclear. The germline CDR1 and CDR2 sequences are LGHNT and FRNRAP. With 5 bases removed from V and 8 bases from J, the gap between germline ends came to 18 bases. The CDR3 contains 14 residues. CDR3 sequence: CASGGGVLSAGYTF. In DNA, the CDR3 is TGTGCTAGTGGTGGCGGGGTCCTGAGCGCCGGCTACACCTTC.

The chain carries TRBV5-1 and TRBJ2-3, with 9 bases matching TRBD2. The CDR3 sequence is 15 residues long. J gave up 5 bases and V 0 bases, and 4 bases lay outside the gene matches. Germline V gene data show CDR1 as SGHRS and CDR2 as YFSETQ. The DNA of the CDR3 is TGCGCCAGCAGCTTGGAGGGACTAGCTTTAGATACGCAGTATTTT. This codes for CASSLEGLALDTQYF. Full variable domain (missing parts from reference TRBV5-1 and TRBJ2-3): KAGVTQTPRYLIKTRGQQVTLSCSPISGHRSVSWYQQTPGQGLQFLFEYFSETQRNKGNFPGRFSGRQFSNSRSEMNVSTLELGDSALYLCASSLEGLALDTQYFGPGTRLTVL.

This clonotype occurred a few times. CDR3 sequence reads: CASSPSTGGGKQFF. DNA for the CDR3: TGCGCCAGCAGCCCTTCCACAGGGGGCGGGAAGCAGTTCTTC. The gene calls are TRBV5-1 and TRBJ2-1; TRBD1 aligns across 9 bases. Germline CDR1 reads SGHRS; CDR2 reads YFSETQ. There are 14 residues in the CDR3. The junction had 10 bases not matched to a gene; V was cut back by 4 bases and J by 11 bases.

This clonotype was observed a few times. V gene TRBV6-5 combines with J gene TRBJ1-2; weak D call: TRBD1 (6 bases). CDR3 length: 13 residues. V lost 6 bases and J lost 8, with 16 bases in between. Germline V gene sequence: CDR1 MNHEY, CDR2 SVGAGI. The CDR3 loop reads CASSAPGARGYTF. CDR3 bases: TGTGCCAGCAGCGCCCCGGGGGCGAGGGGCTACACCTTC.

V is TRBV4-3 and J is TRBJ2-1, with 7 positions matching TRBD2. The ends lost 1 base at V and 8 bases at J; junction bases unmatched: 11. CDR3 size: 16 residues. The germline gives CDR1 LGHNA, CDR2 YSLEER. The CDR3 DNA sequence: TGCGCCAGCAGCCAAGGGACTAGAAGGGTGGTCGATGAGCAGTTCTTC. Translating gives CASSQGTRRVVDEQFF.

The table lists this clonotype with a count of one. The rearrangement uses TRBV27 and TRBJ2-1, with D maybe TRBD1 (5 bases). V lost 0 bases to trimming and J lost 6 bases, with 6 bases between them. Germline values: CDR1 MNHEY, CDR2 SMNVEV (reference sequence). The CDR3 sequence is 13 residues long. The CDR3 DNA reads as TGTGCCAGCAGTTTATCGGACATCAATGAGCAGTTCTTC. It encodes CASSLSDINEQFF.

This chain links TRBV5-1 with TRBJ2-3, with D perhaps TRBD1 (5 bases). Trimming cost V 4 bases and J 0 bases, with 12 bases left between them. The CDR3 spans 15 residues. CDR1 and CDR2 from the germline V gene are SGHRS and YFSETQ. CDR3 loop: CASSQGSASTDTQYF. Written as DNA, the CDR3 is TGCGCCAGCAGCCAGGGTTCAGCTAGCACAGATACGCAGTATTTT.

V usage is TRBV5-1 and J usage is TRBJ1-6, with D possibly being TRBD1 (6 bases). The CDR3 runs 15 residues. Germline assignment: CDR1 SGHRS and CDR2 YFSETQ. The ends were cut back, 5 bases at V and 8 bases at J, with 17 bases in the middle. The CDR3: CASRQRTDRDSPLHF. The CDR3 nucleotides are TGCGCCAGCAGACAAAGGACAGATAGAGATTCACCCCTCCACTTT.

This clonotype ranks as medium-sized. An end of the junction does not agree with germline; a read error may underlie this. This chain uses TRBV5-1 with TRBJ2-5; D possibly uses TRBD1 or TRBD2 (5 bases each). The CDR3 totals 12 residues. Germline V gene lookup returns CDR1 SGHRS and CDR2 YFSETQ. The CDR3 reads CASSLEGETQYF. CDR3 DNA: TGTGCCAGCAGCTTAGAGGGGGAGACCCAGTACTTC.